These 5 T cell receptor beta chains were sequenced from one sample in a study of read filtering for tumor transcriptome and immune sequencing. From approximately 430 ng of RNA, a library with molecular barcoded alpha/delta and beta/gamma adaptors was made. Using its own MiXCR run on the reads, TCRdb lists one record per CDR3 protein. The sample includes around 50,000 distinct CDR3 sequences, around 12% seen only once; the top ten take 16%. Material for sequencing was a population of CD138-negative cells sorted from bone marrow. The source is a donor at least 40 years old with multiple myeloma.

This clonotype was counted many times. The chain links TRBV5-1 to TRBJ2-7, with 7 bases lining up with TRBD1. The length of the CDR3 is 16 residues. Trimming at V came to 4 bases and at J to 5 bases, leaving 15 bases not matched to a gene. CDR1 is SGHRS, CDR2 YFSETQ, per germline. CDR3 amino acids: CASSPVSTGSEDEQYF. DNA of the CDR3: TGCGCCAGCAGCCCGGTCTCGACAGGGAGCGAGGACGAGCAGTACTTC.

Details on this clonotype: Since a much larger clone is just one base distant, this may be a read error. The V gene is TRBV7-9, the J gene TRBJ2-7; a possible D gene is TRBD1 (6 bases). Germline V CDR1 and CDR2: SEHNR, FQNEAQ (reference sequence). This CDR3 is 16 amino acids long. CDR3 amino acids: CASSQQGRTSSYEQYF. CDR3 nucleotide sequence: TGCGCCAGCAGCCAGCAGGGGAGAACAAGCTCCTACGAGCAGTACTTC. The full variable domain, its missing parts supplied by reference TRBV7-9 and TRBJ2-7, is DTGVSQNPRHKITKRGQNVTFRCDPISEHNRLYWYRQTLGQGPEFLTYFQNEAQLEKSRLLSDRFSAERPKGSFSTLEIQRTEQGDSAMYLCASSQQGRTSSYEQYFGPGTRLTVT.

This clonotype came up a few times. It may be a read error: a sequence one base away is much more abundant. Here the CDR3 omits its conserved ending phenylalanine or tryptophan, so a read error is the likely source. The chain uses TRBV7-9 and TRBJ1-1; no firm D call. V gave up 5 bases and J gave up 6 bases, with 16 bases separating them. Germline assignment: CDR1 SEHNR and CDR2 FQNEAQ (reference sequence). There are 14 residues in the CDR3. CDR3 nucleotides: TGTGCCAGCAGCCCACCATCTGGTTTCGCTGAAGCTTTCCTT. Protein sequence: CASSPPSGFAEAFL.

For this clonotype: This could be a read error, since a much larger clone is one nucleotide away. This chain uses TRBV10-3 with TRBJ2-5, with 10 bases that match TRBD1. The CDR3 totals 14 residues. CDR1 and CDR2 from the germline V gene are ENHRY and SYGVKD. CDR3 in amino acids: CAISSGTGAEAQYF. As DNA, the CDR3 is TGTGCCATCAGCTCCGGGACAGGGGCAGAGGCCCAGTACTTC.

CDR3 bases: TGCAGTGCTAGAGATACTAGCGGGGCCCCCAGGGATACGCAGTATTTT. It encodes CSARDTSGAPRDTQYF. The chain joins TRBV20-1 to TRBJ2-3; the match to TRBD2 covers 10 bases. This CDR3 contains 16 residues. The J segment lost 6 bases and the V segment lost 0 bases, leaving 9 bases of the junction unmatched. From germline, CDR1 is DFQATT and CDR2 SNEGSKA (reference sequence).